This TCR beta chain was identified during a study of blood T cell repertoires in COVID-19. Looking at the study overall: Samples taken during acute and convalescent COVID-19 were collected in the United States, Italy and Spain. PBMCs, B-cell-depleted T cells, or T cells provided the cDNA or gDNA that made up the material.

In the authors' workflow: Estimation of nucleated cell counts relied on the amplification of reference gene primers. The method was immunoSEQ multiplex PCR; TCRdb's version includes in-frame clones alone and lacks a portion of them. V, J and clone size are those of that table, while D and trimming were read from the DNA. The table shows approximately 170,000 clones, with around 86% occurring only once. The TCR comes from an elderly woman in a cohort sampled during active or convalescent COVID-19. The sample consisted of peripheral blood.

The CDR3 protein is CASSQDVRYSGNTIYF. DNA for the CDR3: TGCGCCAGCAGCCAAGATGTACGCTACTCTGGAAACACCATATATTTT. J is TRBJ1-3 and V is TRBV4-3, with D hard to call. Per the germline V gene, CDR1 is LGHNA and CDR2 is YSLEER. V was cut by 0 bases and J by 0 bases, with 9 bases left in between. This CDR3 region has 16 residues.